This TCR beta chain emerged from a study of shared clonotypes between healthy human individuals. Study-wide results and caveats: In this cohort, only blood was sampled, and tissue repertoires likely differ.

Evenly divided among several immunoSEQ plates was the genomic DNA of each subset. Produced via immunoSEQ multiplex PCR; TCRdb's table is partial and in-frame only. The sample has roughly 450,000 clones, 79% seen once. In the case of this clone: The antigen remains unidentified.

V dropped 5 bases and J dropped 7 bases, with 15 bases sitting between them. This CDR3 has 15 amino acids. CDR1 is SGHAT, CDR2 FQNNGV, per germline. The chain carries TRBV11-2 and TRBJ1-6; a weak D match, TRBD1 (5 bases). The specimen was PBMCs. This TCR was sampled from a woman aged 40 to 49 in good health. Some clones in this sample may be carry-over from other donors' samples. The CDR3 region has the DNA TGTGCCAGCAGCCCCCACCCAGAGGGGAATTCACCCCTCCACTTT. Its translation is CASSPHPEGNSPLHF.